Shown below are 7 T cell receptor beta chains from a single sample sequenced in a study of blood T cell repertoires in COVID-19. Libraries were prepared by immunoSEQ multiplex PCR; TCRdb keeps only in-frame clonotypes and omits some of them. This sample yields 170,000 or so clones, of which 89% are seen a single time; 1.5% to 2% belongs to the top ten. Sequencing input: peripheral blood. The receptors derive from a man in his late teens or twenties who had recovered from COVID-19.

The V call is TRBV7-8, the J call TRBJ2-7; 7 bases are shared with TRBD2. The germline gives CDR1 SGHVS, CDR2 FQNEAQ. Trimming removed 3 bases from V and 2 bases from J; junction bases left unmatched: 10. The CDR3 is made up of 16 amino acids. Here the CDR3 reads CASSFFGAGAPYEQYF. The CDR3 bases are TGTGCCAGCAGCTTTTTCGGTGCGGGAGCTCCCTACGAGCAGTACTTC.

This sequence joins TRBV20-1 and TRBJ2-1, with D perhaps TRBD1 (6 bases). Germline assignment: CDR1 DFQATT and CDR2 SNEGSKA (reference sequence). The CDR3 totals 11 residues. The V end was cut by 3 bases, the J end by 14 bases, with 14 bases between. This CDR3 is CSASTGRGEFF. In DNA form, the CDR3 reads TGCAGTGCTAGTACGGGCAGGGGAGAGTTCTTC.

The rearrangement uses TRBV4-3 and TRBJ2-5; TRBD1 might be the D (8 bases). V dropped 0 bases and J dropped 1 base, with 12 bases sitting between them. The CDR3 totals 16 residues. Looked up from germline, CDR1 is LGHNA and CDR2 is YSLEER. The CDR3 coding sequence is TGCGCCAGCAGCCAAGAAGCGGGACAGGTCCAAGAGACCCAGTACTTC. This sequence encodes CASSQEAGQVQETQYF.

The chain uses TRBV15 and TRBJ2-7, with D tentatively TRBD2 (6 bases). V dropped 5 bases and J dropped 3 bases, with 14 bases sitting between them. The length of the CDR3 is 14 residues. CDR1 is LNHNV, CDR2 YYDKDF, per germline (reference sequence). CDR3 amino acids: CATSARRGSYEQYF. CDR3 DNA sequence: TGTGCCACCAGCGCTAGACGGGGGAGCTACGAGCAGTACTTC. The variable domain in full, with the rest retrieved from reference TRBV15 and TRBJ2-7, is DAMVIQNPRYQVTQFGKPVTLSCSQTLNHNVMYWYQQKSSQAPKLLFHYYDKDFNNEADTPDNFQSRRPNTSFCFLDIRSPGLGDTAMYLCATSARRGSYEQYFGPGTRLTVT.

The sample holds many counts of this clone. Other DNA variants within this sample encode the same CDR3. The V and J genes are TRBV5-4 and TRBJ1-1; tentative D call: TRBD1 (5 bases). CDR1 and CDR2 (germline): SGHNT, YYREEE (reference sequence). Trimming cost V 0 bases and J 1 base, with 7 bases left between them. CDR3 length equals 14 residues. CDR3 DNA sequence: TGTGCCAGCAGCTTGGCCGGGGGGAACACTGAAGCTTTCTTT. It codes for CASSLAGGNTEAFF.

The chain employs TRBV18 and TRBJ2-3, with a weak D call TRBD2 (5 bases). V was pared by 6 bases and J by 5 bases, with 18 bases between. The CDR3 length is 15 residues. CDR1 KGHSH and CDR2 LQKENI come from the germline V gene. The CDR3 nucleotides read TGTGCCAGCTCTACAATAGAGAGGGCCCAAGATACGCAGTATTTT. It translates to CASSTIERAQDTQYF.

V and J are TRBV2 and TRBJ2-5; tentatively, D is TRBD2 (5 bases). The CDR3 covers 14 residues. The germline gives CDR1 SNHLY, CDR2 FYNNEI. Trimming stripped 5 bases from V and 1 base from J, with 11 bases between. CDR3 region: CASSTTGVQETQYF. The CDR3 nucleotides are TGTGCCAGCAGTACTACCGGGGTCCAAGAGACCCAGTACTTC.